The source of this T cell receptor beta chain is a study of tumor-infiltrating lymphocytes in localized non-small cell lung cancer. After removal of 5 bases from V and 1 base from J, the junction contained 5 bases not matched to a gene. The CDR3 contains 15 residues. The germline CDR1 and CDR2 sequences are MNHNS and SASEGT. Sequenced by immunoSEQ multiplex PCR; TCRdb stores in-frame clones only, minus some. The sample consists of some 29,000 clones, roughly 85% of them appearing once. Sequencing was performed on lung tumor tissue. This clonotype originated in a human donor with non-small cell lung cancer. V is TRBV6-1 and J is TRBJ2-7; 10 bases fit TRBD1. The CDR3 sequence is CASSSRTGGSYEQYF. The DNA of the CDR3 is TGTGCCAGCAGTTCCAGGACAGGGGGGTCCTACGAGCAGTACTTC.